This is a list of T cell receptor beta chains from one sample in a study of blood T cell repertoires in COVID-19. Assay used: immunoSEQ multiplex PCR; TCRdb lists only in-frame clones, some missing. Of roughly 220,000 clones detected, about 79% appear once; the ten largest clones hold about 1.3%. The sequencing input was PBMCs or T cells enriched from blood (not recorded which). Receptors were obtained from a woman aged 40 to 50 with acute COVID-19. The conserved cysteine and the conserved F or W are not part of the CDR3 here. A D gene is named only where the DNA matches it firmly.

j_call | d_call | v_call | cdr3_aa
TRBJ1-2 | TRBD1 | TRBV5-6 | ASTTQGQGMSGYT
TRBJ2-1 | TRBD2 | TRBV4-1 | ASSQEPAGGPNEQF
TRBJ2-7 | . | TRBV27 | ASSFVCRPY
TRBJ2-1 | . | TRBV7-2 | ASSFLREQF
TRBJ1-2 | . | TRBV5-5 | ASSFDPFDSFSSANYGYT
TRBJ2-7 | . | TRBV30 | AWNPPGISYEQY
TRBJ2-3 | . | TRBV5-8 | ASSPPRATYLTDTQY
TRBJ1-2 | TRBD1 | TRBV29-1 | SVREGAPHTTYGYT
TRBJ1-2 | TRBD1 | TRBV4-1 | ASSLRTGDGYT
TRBJ1-2 | TRBD1 | TRBV27 | ASAEQGATGYT
TRBJ2-3 | TRBD2 | TRBV11-2 | ASSFDQRGGSDTQY
TRBJ1-1 | . | TRBV7-9 | ASSPSLNTEAF
TRBJ2-1 | . | TRBV19 | ASSITSYYEQF
TRBJ2-3 | . | TRBV11-2 | ASRGLSTDTQY
TRBJ1-5 | . | TRBV21-1 | ASSTPAGQPPWPQH
TRBJ1-2 | . | TRBV30 | AWKVSYLHYGYT
TRBJ1-1 | TRBD1 | TRBV29-1 | SVHTGGTEAF
TRBJ2-7 | . | TRBV6-5 | ASSTYSGGSYEQY
TRBJ2-7 | TRBD2 | TRBV11-2 | ASNRLSGTSISYEQY
TRBJ2-5 | TRBD2 | TRBV29-1 | SVVSGEGETQY
TRBJ2-2 | . | TRBV30 | AWSFTGVRELF
TRBJ2-3 | TRBD2 | TRBV5-4 | ASATLAGGTDTQY
TRBJ1-2 | . | TRBV10-2 | ASLPGQGSGYT
TRBJ2-3 | TRBD1 | TRBV6-4 | ASSGDRDSDTQY
TRBJ2-3 | TRBD2 | TRBV5-6 | ASSLTGEGTQY
TRBJ2-2 | TRBD2 | TRBV30 | AWKSGGATGELF
TRBJ1-2 | . | TRBV27 | ASSFSREGNYGYT
TRBJ1-1 | . | TRBV11-2 | ASSTIFGTPGGVNTEAF
TRBJ2-7 | TRBD2 | TRBV12-3/TRBV12-4 | ASSARGGAGQY